Listed here is a single T cell receptor (beta chain). The antigen is not known. These data originate in a study of shared clonotypes between healthy human individuals. Sorted-subset replicate PCR reactions contained 200 ng DNA, corresponding to about 30,000 T cell genomes. Profiling relied on immunoSEQ multiplex PCR, and the TCRdb table lists in-frame clones only, not all of them. The sample carries 2,100,000 or so clones, approximately 96% recorded once. Study-wide results and limits: In general, naive subsets displayed greater estimated richness than memory subsets did. All-four-donor shared clonotypes had higher generation probabilities than non-shared clonotypes did.

Germline V CDR1 and CDR2: SGHRS, YFSETQ. CDR3 length: 14 residues. V shed 1 base and J shed 2 bases, with 10 bases lying between them. The V and J genes are TRBV5-1 and TRBJ2-7, with a tentative D call TRBD2 (5 bases). Input material: naive CD4+ T cells sorted from blood. The subset denotes: CD45RA+ positively selected. The clonotype originates from a man younger than 30 in good health. CDR3 sequence reads: CASSLSSGPYEQYF. CDR3 coding DNA: TGCGCCAGCAGCTTGTCCAGCGGACCCTACGAGCAGTACTTC.